This TCR beta chain stems from a study of blood T cell repertoires in COVID-19 (dated by TCRdb to about 2020). The study in broad terms: Collaborator samples came from the United States, Italy and Spain and covered acute and convalescent phases of COVID-19. The material from the prospective study consisted of cDNA or gDNA derived from T cells, B-cell-depleted T cells, or PBMCs. Subjects who had been exposed to COVID-19, were actively infected with it, or had recovered from it provided the deeply sampled blood TCRbeta repertoires that made up the dataset. The repertoires were released in a freely available public database intended as a resource for research on the immune response to SARS-CoV-2. The samples were drawn from the first 160 participants of the ongoing ImmuneRACE study and from more than 1,000 subjects provided by 6 global collaborators. Sample metadata almost always included a de-identified subject ID, COVID-19 status, age in years and sex. Where available, HLA class I and class II types were taken from metadata supplied by the sample provider and were not determined by assay-based typing.

Study-wide conclusions, independent of this receptor: The amount of clinical and demographic metadata varied by source and participant and was provided uncurated.

TCRbeta CDR3 regions were amplified from genomic DNA using the immunoSEQ Assay, a bias-controlled multiplex PCR. The original pipeline was this. The number of nucleated cells in each sample was estimated by amplification of reference gene primers within the assay. To quantify the absolute abundance of each unique TCRbeta CDR3 rearrangement, sequence reads were collapsed and filtered. For each sample, productive Simpson clonality was calculated as the square root of Simpson's diversity index across productive rearrangements. TCRdb limited this immuneACCESS table to in-frame rearrangements with V and J called. A share of clones is missing; checked studies link under half to unresolved V genes, and the rest is unexplained. D and trimming come from the DNA, and the V and J calls and clone size come from that table. The sample table shows 130,000 or so clones, and roughly 77% are seen once. 16% of the sample is held by the ten biggest clonotypes.

Each collaborating institution followed its own protocols to collect whole blood in K2EDTA tubes. For TCRbeta analysis, collaborators shipped samples in one of three forms: frozen whole blood, isolated PBMCs, or DNA extracted from either of those sample types. From the cysteine up to the phenylalanine, the CDR3 has a length of 15 residues. Only CDR3 DNA remains: 45 bases, in frame from the first base. Trimming costs V 3 bases and J 7 bases, and their ends lie 15 bases apart. The germline V gene encodes CDR1 MGHRA and CDR2 YSYEKL. A word on this clone: Its specific antigen is unknown. No much larger clone is present one base from it, and per-base qualities are unavailable.

The receptor comes from a man in his sixties with active or convalescent COVID-19. The receptor chain draws on TRBV4-1 and TRBJ1-4; matching of 5 bases hints at TRBD1 as the D gene. Sequencing input: peripheral blood. The CDR3 here reads CASSQARGAGEKLFF. The DNA is as follows: TGCGCCAGCAGCCAGGCCCGCGGGGCTGGTGAAAAACTGTTTTTT.